This is a list of T cell receptor beta chains from one sample in a study of T cells in tuberculosis. Repertoires were generated with immunoSEQ multiplex PCR, while TCRdb's copy carries only in-frame clones and drops some. Among under 45,000 clones, about 95% were seen once, and the ten largest hold approximately 3.8%. Sequenced input: PBMCs. The receptors come from a donor under 30 with latent tuberculosis or without tuberculosis infection. The CDR3 runs from the conserved cysteine through the conserved F or W. A D gene is named only where the DNA matches it firmly. For some rows the clone size is stated as once, few or many, or as a class when expanded; others skip it.

J gene: TRBJ2-3; V gene: TRBV7-9; D gene: .; clone size: .; CDR3 DNA: TGTGCCAGCAGCTTGACACAAGATACGCAGTATTTT; CDR3 protein: CASSLTQDTQYF
J gene: TRBJ1-1; V gene: TRBV5-1; D gene: .; clone size: .; CDR3 DNA: TGCGCCAGCAGGCCAAGGGGGGAGGGTGAAGCTTTCTTT; CDR3 protein: CASRPRGEGEAFF
J gene: TRBJ2-7; V gene: TRBV10-3; D gene: TRBD1; clone size: once; CDR3 DNA: TGTGCCATCAGTTCCTCGACCGGGACAGGGTCTTACGAGCAGTACTTC; CDR3 protein: CAISSSTGTGSYEQYF
J gene: TRBJ1-1; V gene: TRBV29-1; D gene: .; clone size: .; CDR3 DNA: TGCAGCGTTGGGAGAGACAGGAACACTGAAGCTTTCTTT; CDR3 protein: CSVGRDRNTEAFF
J gene: TRBJ1-6; V gene: TRBV27; D gene: TRBD1; clone size: .; CDR3 DNA: TGTGCCAGCAGTTTAACAGGACAGGGCTATAATTCACCCCTCCACTTT; CDR3 protein: CASSLTGQGYNSPLHF
J gene: TRBJ1-6; V gene: TRBV30; D gene: TRBD1; clone size: .; CDR3 DNA: TGTGCCTGGAGTAAGTCAGACAGGGAATTTTCACCCCTCCACTTT; CDR3 protein: CAWSKSDREFSPLHF
J gene: TRBJ1-6; V gene: TRBV5-1; D gene: .; clone size: .; CDR3 DNA: TGCGCCAGCAGCTTGGCCGGGAAGCGAAATTTACCCCTCCACTTT; CDR3 protein: CASSLAGKRNLPLHF
J gene: TRBJ2-5; V gene: TRBV9; D gene: TRBD2; clone size: .; CDR3 DNA: TGTGCCAGCAGCGTAGCTAGCGGGAGAGGTGAGACCCAGTACTTC; CDR3 protein: CASSVASGRGETQYF
J gene: TRBJ1-1; V gene: TRBV7-9; D gene: .; clone size: .; CDR3 DNA: TGTGCCAGCACCGGAACCTGGGGCTCCATGAACACTGAAGCTTTCTTT; CDR3 protein: CASTGTWGSMNTEAFF
J gene: TRBJ1-2; V gene: TRBV4-3; D gene: .; clone size: few; CDR3 DNA: TGCGCCAGCAGCCAAGGAGGGCAAACTAACTATGGCTACACCTTC; CDR3 protein: CASSQGGQTNYGYTF
J gene: TRBJ1-4; V gene: TRBV28; D gene: .; clone size: .; CDR3 DNA: TGTGCCAGCAGTTTAGGAGGACGGAGGGAAAAACTGTTTTTT; CDR3 protein: CASSLGGRREKLFF
J gene: TRBJ2-3; V gene: TRBV11-1; D gene: TRBD2; clone size: .; CDR3 DNA: TGTGCCAGCAGCTGGACTAGCCCGGGCCGCCTCGGGACAGATACGCAGTATTTT; CDR3 protein: CASSWTSPGRLGTDTQYF
J gene: TRBJ1-4; V gene: TRBV30; D gene: TRBD1; clone size: .; CDR3 DNA: TGTGCCTGGAGTGACCGGACAGGAATTAATGAAAAACTGTTTTTT; CDR3 protein: CAWSDRTGINEKLFF
J gene: TRBJ1-1; V gene: TRBV15; D gene: .; clone size: .; CDR3 DNA: TGTGCCACCAGCAGAGGAGGTATTTTGGGCACTGAAGCTTTCTTT; CDR3 protein: CATSRGGILGTEAFF
J gene: TRBJ2-3; V gene: TRBV19; D gene: TRBD1; clone size: .; CDR3 DNA: TGTGCCAGTAGAAACACAGGGGGCCCAGATACGCAGTATTTT; CDR3 protein: CASRNTGGPDTQYF
J gene: TRBJ2-1; V gene: TRBV7-6; D gene: TRBD2; clone size: .; CDR3 DNA: TGTGCCAGCAGCTCCGGGGGGACTAGCTCCTACAATGAGCAGTTCTTC; CDR3 protein: CASSSGGTSSYNEQFF
J gene: TRBJ1-1; V gene: TRBV6-6; D gene: .; clone size: .; CDR3 DNA: TGTGCCAGCAGCCAAGGGGGGGGTTTGGGGAACACTGAAGCTTTCTTT; CDR3 protein: CASSQGGGLGNTEAFF
J gene: TRBJ2-2; V gene: TRBV5-4; D gene: .; clone size: .; CDR3 DNA: TGTGCCAGCAGCCCTAGCACCGGGGAGCTGTTTTTT; CDR3 protein: CASSPSTGELFF
J gene: TRBJ1-5; V gene: TRBV4-1; D gene: .; clone size: .; CDR3 DNA: TGCGCCAGCAGCACGCGAGAGGGTAATCAGCCCCAGCATTTT; CDR3 protein: CASSTREGNQPQHF
J gene: TRBJ1-1; V gene: TRBV25-1; D gene: .; clone size: .; CDR3 DNA: TGTGCCAGCAGTGACTCGGGAGGGGTATGGACTGAAGCTTTCTTT; CDR3 protein: CASSDSGGVWTEAFF
J gene: TRBJ1-5; V gene: TRBV28; D gene: TRBD1; clone size: .; CDR3 DNA: TGTGCCAGCACCCCGACAGGGGGCAACGGACAGCCCCAGCATTTT; CDR3 protein: CASTPTGGNGQPQHF
J gene: TRBJ2-1; V gene: TRBV5-1; D gene: TRBD1; clone size: .; CDR3 DNA: TGCGCCAGCAGCACGGGACAGGTGGGGAATGAGCAGTTCTTC; CDR3 protein: CASSTGQVGNEQFF
J gene: TRBJ2-2; V gene: TRBV5-4; D gene: .; clone size: .; CDR3 DNA: TGTGCCAGCAGCTTGGTCCCGGTCGGGGAGTGGCCTGCCAACACCGGGGAGCTGTTTTTT; CDR3 protein: CASSLVPVGEWPANTGELFF
J gene: TRBJ1-2; V gene: TRBV20-1; D gene: TRBD1; clone size: .; CDR3 DNA: TGCAGTGCGGAGACAGGGCCGGGCTACACCTTC; CDR3 protein: CSAETGPGYTF
J gene: TRBJ2-4; V gene: TRBV10-3; D gene: .; clone size: .; CDR3 DNA: TGTGCCATCGGTGGTCGTCCGAACATTCAGTACTTC; CDR3 protein: CAIGGRPNIQYF
J gene: TRBJ1-2; V gene: TRBV2; D gene: TRBD1; clone size: .; CDR3 DNA: TGTACCGACCGGGACAGGGATAGAGTCGGCTACACCTTC; CDR3 protein: CTDRDRDRVGYTF
J gene: TRBJ2-3; V gene: TRBV27; D gene: .; clone size: .; CDR3 DNA: TGTGCCAGCAGTTTAGCGGATCCGGGTACGCAGTATTTT; CDR3 protein: CASSLADPGTQYF
J gene: TRBJ1-1; V gene: TRBV25-1; D gene: TRBD1; clone size: .; CDR3 DNA: TGTGCCAGCAGTGACGGGACAGGGCGATCTTTCTTT; CDR3 protein: CASSDGTGRSFF
J gene: TRBJ1-1; V gene: TRBV27; D gene: .; clone size: once; CDR3 DNA: TGTGCCAGCAGTTCGACAGGTATCAAAGCTTTCTTT; CDR3 protein: CASSSTGIKAFF
J gene: TRBJ1-1; V gene: TRBV23-1; D gene: .; clone size: .; CDR3 DNA: TGCGCCAGCACCTTAAAAACTGAAGCTTTCTTT; CDR3 protein: CASTLKTEAFF
J gene: TRBJ1-5; V gene: TRBV6-5; D gene: TRBD1; clone size: .; CDR3 DNA: TGTGCCAGCAGGACAGGGTCGCAGCCCCAGCATTTT; CDR3 protein: CASRTGSQPQHF
J gene: TRBJ1-5; V gene: TRBV19; D gene: TRBD1; clone size: .; CDR3 DNA: TGTGCCAGTAGAGAGACAGGGGGCCGAAATCAGCCCCAGCATTTT; CDR3 protein: CASRETGGRNQPQHF
J gene: TRBJ2-3; V gene: TRBV5-1; D gene: TRBD2; clone size: .; CDR3 DNA: TGCGCCAGCAGACCTAGCGGCAGCACAGATACGCAGTATTTT; CDR3 protein: CASRPSGSTDTQYF
J gene: TRBJ2-5; V gene: TRBV11-1; D gene: TRBD2; clone size: .; CDR3 DNA: TGTGCCAGCAGCTTGTTAGCGATTAGCGGGGGCTGGGAGACCCAGTACTTC; CDR3 protein: CASSLLAISGGWETQYF
J gene: TRBJ1-5; V gene: TRBV7-2; D gene: .; clone size: .; CDR3 DNA: TGTGCCAGCAGCCCAGCGGCAGGCCGGGGCAATCAGCCCCAGCATTTT; CDR3 protein: CASSPAAGRGNQPQHF
J gene: TRBJ2-3; V gene: TRBV30; D gene: .; clone size: .; CDR3 DNA: TGTGCCTGGAGTGTCCCAGAAGATACGCAGTATTTT; CDR3 protein: CAWSVPEDTQYF
J gene: TRBJ2-2; V gene: TRBV5-4; D gene: TRBD1; clone size: .; CDR3 DNA: TGTGCCAGCACCACGCAGGGGGCGCCAACCGGGGAGCTGTTTTTT; CDR3 protein: CASTTQGAPTGELFF
J gene: TRBJ2-3; V gene: TRBV7-2; D gene: .; clone size: .; CDR3 DNA: TGTGCCAGCAGCTTCACCGGGGGGCTTAGGACCCGCACAGATACGCAGTATTTT; CDR3 protein: CASSFTGGLRTRTDTQYF
J gene: TRBJ2-7; V gene: TRBV6-5; D gene: .; clone size: .; CDR3 DNA: TGTGCCAGCAGTTACCAGGGTCCGATTTCCTACGAGCAGTACTTC; CDR3 protein: CASSYQGPISYEQYF
J gene: TRBJ1-4; V gene: TRBV30; D gene: TRBD1; clone size: once; CDR3 DNA: TGTGCCTGGAGCGAGGGACAGGGAGGCGCTAATGAAAAACTGTTTTTT; CDR3 protein: CAWSEGQGGANEKLFF
J gene: TRBJ2-3; V gene: TRBV6-5; D gene: TRBD2; clone size: .; CDR3 DNA: TGTGCCACTAAAGCGGGGGGTGTGGATACGCAGTATTTT; CDR3 protein: CATKAGGVDTQYF
J gene: TRBJ2-3; V gene: TRBV5-1; D gene: TRBD1; clone size: once; CDR3 DNA: TGCGCCAGCAGCCTGGTGGTGACAGGGGGCGCCACAGATACGCAGTATTTT; CDR3 protein: CASSLVVTGGATDTQYF